These 15 T cell receptor beta chains originate from one sample sequenced in a study of cytomegalovirus exposure and HLA in healthy donors. Sequencing was performed with immunoSEQ multiplex PCR; in TCRdb, only in-frame clones are kept and a portion is missing. This table holds 250,000 to 400,000 clones, 88% found once. The sample consisted of PBMCs. The receptors derive from a young man in good health and CMV-seronegative.

CDR3 DNA sequence: TGTGCCAGCAGCAAAGGTTCTAGCGGGGGCTACAATGAGCAGTTCTTC. This codes for CASSKGSSGGYNEQFF. The genes are TRBV21-1 and TRBJ2-1; the D call TRBD2 from the table was never checked on the DNA. TRBV21-1 is given as a pseudogene. The CDR3 length is 16 residues.

CDR3 sequence (DNA): TGCGCCAGCAGTCGACAGGAAGTGAGCTCCTATAATTCACCCCTCCACTTT. This gives the protein CASSRQEVSSYNSPLHF. The genes are TRBV5-1 and TRBJ1-6, with a weak D call TRBD1 (6 bases). CDR1 and CDR2 from the germline V gene are SGHRS and YFSETQ. The CDR3 is 17 residues long. V was cut by 5 bases and J by 0 bases, with 15 bases left in between.

Details on this clone: The identical CDR3 is also encoded by other nucleotide sequences in the sample. CDR3 in DNA: TGTGCCAGCTCTCCGCAGTATATGAACACTGAAGCTTTCTTT. Protein sequence: CASSPQYMNTEAFF. The chain couples TRBV18 to TRBJ1-1; D is uncertain. The germline V gene encodes CDR1 KGHSH and CDR2 LQKENI. This CDR3 is built from 14 residues. Trimming pared 6 bases from V and 0 bases from J, leaving 11 bases between. Variable domain in full (rest from reference TRBV18 and TRBJ1-1): NAGVMQNPRHLVRRRGQEARLRCSPMKGHSHVYWYRQLPEEGLKFMVYLQKENIIDESGMPKERFSAEFPKEGPSILRIQQVVRGDSAAYFCASSPQYMNTEAFFGQGTRLTVV.

This chain connects TRBV9 to TRBJ1-3, with 12 bases lining up with TRBD1. Per germline, CDR1 SGDLS and CDR2 YYNGEE. The CDR3 has 15 amino acids. Unmatched junction bases numbered 3, after V lost 3 bases and J lost 5 bases. The CDR3 reads CASSDRDRGRNTIYF. The CDR3 coding sequence is TGTGCCAGCAGCGACCGGGACAGGGGGCGAAACACCATATATTTT. Variable domain in full (rest from reference TRBV9 and TRBJ1-3): DSGVTQTPKHLITATGQRVTLRCSPRSGDLSVYWYQQSLDQGLQFLIQYYNGEERAKGNILERFSAQQFPDLHSELNLSSLELGDSALYFCASSDRDRGRNTIYFGEGSWLTVV.

The chain is built from TRBV5-1 and TRBJ1-2; 9 bases fit TRBD1. The CDR3 consists of 14 residues. V shed 4 bases and J 9 bases; nucleotides not matched to a gene: 10. Per the germline V gene, CDR1 is SGHRS and CDR2 is YFSETQ. The CDR3 nucleotides read TGCGCCAGCAGCGCCCGGGACAGGGACCGGCGCTACACCTTC. Protein: CASSARDRDRRYTF. Full variable domain (rest looked up from reference TRBV5-1 and TRBJ1-2): KAGVTQTPRYLIKTRGQQVTLSCSPISGHRSVSWYQQTPGQGLQFLFEYFSETQRNKGNFPGRFSGRQFSNSRSEMNVSTLELGDSALYLCASSARDRDRRYTFGSGTRLTVV.

The chain is built from TRBV29-1 and TRBJ1-2; 11 bases map to TRBD1. The CDR3 consists of 15 residues. V was clipped by 4 bases and J by 6 bases; unmatched bases: 10. The germline V gene has CDR1 SQVTM and CDR2 ANQGSEA. The CDR3 sequence is CSVVADRGPENGYTF. The CDR3 DNA reads TGCAGCGTTGTAGCGGACAGGGGGCCGGAAAATGGCTACACCTTC.

The V gene is TRBV21-1, the J gene TRBJ1-6; the table names TRBD1, a call not compared with the DNA. TRBV21-1 is a recognized pseudogene. This CDR3 has 13 amino acids. Here the CDR3 DNA reads TGTGCCAGCCGGGACAGGGGGGGTTCACCCCTCCACTTT. Translation: CASRDRGGSPLHF.

The DNA for the CDR3 is TGTGCCAGCAGTTACTCGACAGGGGGCACCGGGGAGCTGTTTTTT. It encodes CASSYSTGGTGELFF. The chain recombines TRBV6-6 with TRBJ2-2; 9 nucleotides line up with TRBD1. Germline CDR1 is MNHNY and CDR2 is SVGAGI (reference sequence). Trimming cost V 0 bases and J 4 bases; bases outside gene matches: 0. CDR3 size: 15 residues.

This chain uses TRBV15 with TRBJ2-1, with D possibly TRBD1 on 5 matching bases. The CDR3 loop spans 17 amino acids. The V gene lost 0 bases and the J gene lost 0 bases, with 12 bases spanning the gap. The germline V gene has CDR1 LNHNV and CDR2 YYDKDF (reference sequence). The CDR3 bases are TGTGCCACCAGCAGAGACTGGGGCCCCAGCTCCTACAATGAGCAGTTCTTC. It translates to CATSRDWGPSSYNEQFF.

The CDR3 sequence: CASSIDPRTGAYGYTF. CDR3 coding DNA: TGTGCCAGTAGTATAGACCCCCGGACAGGCGCTTATGGCTACACCTTC. The chain employs TRBV19 and TRBJ1-2, with 7 bases matching TRBD1. CDR3 size: 16 residues. Germline values: CDR1 LNHDA, CDR2 SQIVND (reference sequence). J lost 5 bases, V lost 0 bases, and 9 bases had no gene match.

The chain is built from TRBV7-6 and TRBJ2-2; the match to TRBD2 covers 12 bases. This CDR3 has 18 amino acids. Germline CDR1 is SGHVS and CDR2 is FNYEAQ. V trimming: 1 base; J trimming: 4 bases; junction bases outside the gene matches: 7. The CDR3 nucleotides are TGTGCCAGCAGCTTAGTGGTGACTAGCGGGGGTCCCACCGGGGAGCTGTTTTTT. This encodes CASSLVVTSGGPTGELFF. Looking up the rest from reference TRBV7-6 and TRBJ2-2 gives the full variable domain: GAGVSQSPRYKVTKRGQDVALRCDPISGHVSLYWYRQALGQGPEFLTYFNYEAQQDKSGLPNDRFSAERPEGSISTLTIQRTEQRDSAMYRCASSLVVTSGGPTGELFFGEGSRLTVL.

The chain employs TRBV10-3 and TRBJ1-1; D perhaps matches TRBD1 (6 bases). This CDR3 is built from 15 residues. Germline V lookup: CDR1 ENHRY, CDR2 SYGVKD. With 3 bases removed from V and 1 base from J, the gap between germline ends came to 12 bases. CDR3 coding DNA: TGTGCCATCAGTGATGGGGGCCCCGGGAACACTGAAGCTTTCTTT. The encoded protein is CAISDGGPGNTEAFF.

The genes are TRBV7-6 and TRBJ1-6, with TRBD1 as a possible D gene (6 bases). The germline V gene encodes CDR1 SGHVS and CDR2 FNYEAQ. The CDR3 contains 13 residues. V was cut by 6 bases and J by 8 bases, with 11 bases left in between. The CDR3 DNA follows: TGTGCCAGCAGTCTAGCAGGGGATTCACCCCTCCACTTT. Translated: CASSLAGDSPLHF.

This clone has only a few counts. The CDR3 sequence is CASSVRGNQPQHF. DNA of the CDR3: TGTGCCAGCAGCGTTCGGGGCAATCAGCCCCAGCATTTT. The chain has TRBV7-2 and TRBJ1-5, with D unclear. The V end was cut by 5 bases, the J end by 2 bases, with 7 bases between. CDR1 and CDR2 from the germline V gene are SGHTA and FQGNSA. The CDR3 has 13 amino acids.

V usage is TRBV7-9 and J usage is TRBJ2-7; tentative D call: TRBD1 (6 bases). CDR1 is SEHNR, CDR2 FQNEAQ, per germline (reference sequence). Trimming left V 6 bases short and J 0 bases short, with 18 bases between. This CDR3 is 16 amino acids long. DNA of the CDR3: TGTGCCAGCAGTATCACTCGTACAGGGAGCTCCTACGAGCAGTACTTC. Protein product: CASSITRTGSSYEQYF.